One sample yielded the 23 T cell receptor beta chains listed below, sequenced in a study of Graves' ophthalmopathy and Graves' hyperthyroidism. RNA transcripts provided the template for amplifying TCR beta CDR3 regions. Scientists carried out first-round RT-PCR using HTBI primers and then a second-round multiplex PCR. TCRdb passed the multiplex PCR reads through MiXCR, listing each CDR3 protein once. The sample carries just over 600,000 distinct CDR3 sequences, 22% recorded once. Sequencing was performed on peripheral blood. Receptors originate from a woman in her late teens or twenties with stable Graves' hyperthyroidism. Some clones in this sample may be carry-over from other donors' samples.

This clonotype has a count of ten or more. The chain links TRBV28 to TRBJ2-7; D is perhaps TRBD1 or TRBD2 (5 bases each). This CDR3 region has 16 residues. The germline gives CDR1 MDHEN, CDR2 SYDVKM. Trimming left V 3 bases short and J 1 base short, with 16 bases between. The CDR3 coding sequence is TGTGCCAGCAGTTTGAGTCAGGGAGTAGGATCCTACGAGCAGTACTTC. Translation gives CASSLSQGVGSYEQYF. Full variable domain (missing parts from reference TRBV28 and TRBJ2-7): DVKVTQSSRYLVKRTGEKVFLECVQDMDHENMFWYRQDPGLGLRLIYFSYDVKMKEKGDIPEGYSVSREKKERFSLILESASTNQTSMYLCASSLSQGVGSYEQYFGPGTRLTVT.

Turning to this clonotype: This clone may be a read error of a much larger clone one base away. The chain has TRBV7-2 and TRBJ2-2, with D possibly being TRBD1 (5 bases). CDR1 and CDR2 (germline): SGHTA, FQGNSA. The CDR3 totals 15 residues. CDR3: CASSTPQGSYLELLF. The CDR3 DNA follows: TGTGCCAGCAGCACTCCCCAGGGATCGTACCTGGAGCTGTTGTTT.

As for this clonotype: It may be a read error: a sequence one base away is much more abundant. The genes are TRBV14 and TRBJ1-3, with D possibly being TRBD1 (5 bases). Trimming removed 4 bases from V and 11 bases from J, with 18 bases in between. Looked up from germline, CDR1 is SGHDN and CDR2 is FVKESK. The CDR3 totals 14 residues. The CDR3 DNA sequence: TGTGCCAGCAGCCCCGGACCAGGGATTCACGCCATATATTTT. Translation gives CASSPGPGIHAIYF.

In this sample, this clonotype turned up a few times. A much larger clone differs by one base, so this may be a read error. The CDR3 ends on some other residue instead of the conserved phenylalanine or tryptophan, so this is likely a read error. The chain carries TRBV4-2 and TRBJ2-7; D is perhaps TRBD1 (6 bases). Trimming shortened V by 1 base and J by 1 base, and 14 bases separated the two germline ends. The CDR3 sequence is 16 residues long. The germline V gene has CDR1 LGHNA and CDR2 YNFKEQ. CDR3 coding DNA: TGTGCCAGCAGCCAAGTAGGGGCGAGGGGGTCCTACGAGCAGTACTAC. It encodes CASSQVGARGSYEQYY.

This clonotype was seen at least ten times. The chain recombines TRBV6-1 with TRBJ2-5; D may correspond to TRBD1 or TRBD2 (6 bases each). CDR1 and CDR2 from the germline V gene are MNHNS and SASEGT. Trimming took off 4 bases at V and 4 bases at J, with 13 bases between the two ends. This CDR3 region has 14 residues. The DNA of the CDR3 is TGTGCCAGCAGTGGGGCGGGACACGGAGAGACCCAGTACTTC. Protein sequence: CASSGAGHGETQYF.

In its sample, this clonotype was seen many times. The rearrangement joins TRBV28 to TRBJ2-7; TRBD1 might be the D (6 bases). This CDR3 has 15 amino acids. The V gene's germline CDR1 is MDHEN and CDR2 SYDVKM. V lost 4 bases and J lost 5, with 18 bases in between. The CDR3 sequence: CASSSQGQGVDEQYF. The DNA of the CDR3 is TGTGCCAGCAGTTCCCAGGGGCAGGGTGTGGACGAGCAGTACTTC.

This clonotype was counted ten times or more. The chain joins TRBV7-9 to TRBJ2-7; D is undetermined. CDR3 length equals 14 residues. The V and J ends lost 1 base and 2 bases respectively, with 9 bases between them. Germline CDR1 and CDR2: SEHNR and FQNEAQ (reference sequence). This CDR3 reads CASSLERTTYEQYF. In DNA, the CDR3 is TGTGCCAGCAGCTTAGAAAGGACGACCTACGAGCAGTACTTC. Variable domain in full (rest from reference TRBV7-9 and TRBJ2-7): DTGVSQNPRHKITKRGQNVTFRCDPISEHNRLYWYRQTLGQGPEFLTYFQNEAQLEKSRLLSDRFSAERPKGSFSTLEIQRTEQGDSAMYLCASSLERTTYEQYFGPGTRLTVT.

This clonotype was recorded a few times. The chain joins TRBV6-1 to TRBJ2-7, with D perhaps TRBD1 or TRBD2 (6 bases each). Germline V gene data show CDR1 as MNHNS and CDR2 as SASEGT. Trimming removed 7 bases at V and 3 bases at J, with 22 bases between. This CDR3 region has 16 residues. CDR3 protein: CASTQGGRLGDYEQYF. DNA for the CDR3: TGTGCCAGCACCCAAGGGGGGCGCCTAGGGGACTACGAGCAGTACTTC.

The chain combines TRBV19 with TRBJ2-2; 7 bases line up with TRBD1. The CDR3 is 14 amino acids. Germline V gene sequence: CDR1 LNHDA, CDR2 SQIVND (reference sequence). Trimming took 6 bases from V and 5 from J; bases not matched to a gene: 6. The CDR3 DNA follows: TGTGCCAGTAGCCCCACAGGGGTGACCGGGGAGCTGTTTTTT. Protein sequence: CASSPTGVTGELFF.

This clonotype was recorded at least ten times. J is TRBJ2-7 and V is TRBV12-3 or TRBV12-4; a weak D match, TRBD2 (5 bases). The CDR3 is 15 residues long. V shed 2 bases and J shed 3 bases, with 14 bases lying between them. The CDR3, as DNA: TGTGCCAGCAGTTTAAGAGGTGTAGGGAGCTACGAGCAGTACTTC. Its translation is CASSLRGVGSYEQYF.

This clonotype turned up a few times. Its ends do not fully match the called genes, so a read error is possible. This rearrangement joins TRBV18 to TRBJ1-2; D perhaps matches TRBD1 (5 bases). The CDR3 runs 11 residues. From germline, CDR1 is KGHSH and CDR2 LQKENI. CDR3 coding DNA: TGTGCCAGCTCACCGAATTCCGGGGCGCACTTC. It translates to CASSPNSGAHF.

The table lists this clonotype with many counts. The V gene is TRBV6-1, the J gene TRBJ2-5; either TRBD1 or TRBD2 may fit D (5 bases each). There are 12 residues in the CDR3. Trimming took off 6 bases at V and 12 bases at J, with 17 bases between the two ends. CDR1 is MNHNS and CDR2 is SASEGT in the germline V gene. The CDR3 DNA reads TGTGCCAGCAGCGCAAGTGGCAGGGAGAAGTACTTC. Protein: CASSASGREKYF.

This clonotype came up many times. The V call is TRBV28, the J call TRBJ2-7; the match to TRBD2 covers 13 bases. Germline loops: CDR1 MDHEN, CDR2 SYDVKM. The trim removed 6 bases at V and 3 bases at J, leaving 17 bases unmatched. The CDR3 totals 19 residues. Here the CDR3 reads CASSYMAGTSGIENYEQYF. The CDR3 nucleotides read TGTGCCAGCAGCTACATGGCCGGGACTAGCGGGATTGAGAACTACGAGCAGTACTTC.

This clonotype was observed many times. The genes are TRBV2 and TRBJ2-7, with 8 bases that match TRBD2. Per germline, CDR1 SNHLY and CDR2 FYNNEI. The CDR3 has 15 residues. Trimming took 5 bases from V and 2 from J; bases not matched to a gene: 8. CDR3 bases: TGTGCCAGCAGTTATAGCGGGGTACAGACCTACGAGCAGTACTTC. Its translation: CASSYSGVQTYEQYF.

Only one count was recorded for this clonotype. The gene calls are TRBV10-3 and TRBJ1-5, with unresolved D. Per the germline V gene, CDR1 is ENHRY and CDR2 is SYGVKD. The CDR3 totals 12 residues. V gave up 0 bases and J gave up 9 bases, with 6 bases separating them. The CDR3 DNA sequence: TGTGCCATCAGTGAGTCTGCGGGGCCCCAGCATTTT. Protein product: CAISESAGPQHF.

This clonotype was recorded a few times. This sequence joins TRBV27 and TRBJ1-1; no reliable D call. Per the germline V gene, CDR1 is MNHEY and CDR2 is SMNVEV (reference sequence). The CDR3 spans 14 residues. Trimming removed 4 bases at V and 7 bases at J, with 16 bases between. CDR3 coding DNA: TGTGCCAGCAGTTCCCTGGGCGGAAGTGGTGAAGCTTTCTTT. It specifies CASSSLGGSGEAFF.

This clonotype showed up many times. An end of the junction does not agree with germline; a read error may underlie this. The CDR3 bases are TGTGCCAGCGGCATTGACAGGGAAAACATTAAGTACTTC. The encoded protein is CASGIDRENIKYF. This chain links TRBV28 with TRBJ2-4; 7 bases are a match to TRBD1. CDR3 length: 13 amino acids. Per germline, CDR1 MDHEN and CDR2 SYDVKM. Filled out from reference TRBV28 and TRBJ2-4, the complete variable domain reads DVKVTQSSRYLVKRTGEKVFLECVQDMDHENMFWYRQDPGLGLRLIYFSYDVKMKEKGDIPEGYSVSREKKERFSLILESASTNQTSMYLCASGIDRENIKYFGAGTRLSVL.

This clonotype has just a few counts. The rearrangement links TRBV4-1 to TRBJ2-7; a weak D match, TRBD2 (6 bases). Trimming took 1 base from V and 1 from J, leaving 11 bases between them. Germline CDR1 is MGHRA and CDR2 is YSYEKL. The CDR3 has 15 amino acids. The chain's CDR3 is CASSQAGLLSYEQYF. CDR3 DNA sequence: TGCGCCAGCAGCCAAGCGGGACTCCTATCCTACGAGCAGTACTTC.

In its sample, this clonotype was seen a few times. The chain joins TRBV28 to TRBJ2-5, with no clear D. V was cut by 2 bases and J by 0 bases, with 10 bases left in between. Germline CDR1 reads MDHEN; CDR2 reads SYDVKM. CDR3 length equals 15 residues. As DNA, the CDR3 is TGTGCCAGCAGTTTACCAAAGGGCAACCAAGAGACCCAGTACTTC. Residues: CASSLPKGNQETQYF.

The chain couples TRBV18 to TRBJ2-5; tentative D call: TRBD1 (6 bases). The CDR3 is 14 residues long. Germline V lookup: CDR1 KGHSH, CDR2 LQKENI. V was pared by 0 bases and J by 6 bases, with 11 bases between. The CDR3 coding sequence is TGTGCCAGCTCACCACCGGGGGCCAAACAGACCCAGTACTTC. It encodes CASSPPGAKQTQYF. The complete variable domain, with remaining parts taken from reference TRBV18 and TRBJ2-5, reads NAGVMQNPRHLVRRRGQEARLRCSPMKGHSHVYWYRQLPEEGLKFMVYLQKENIIDESGMPKERFSAEFPKEGPSILRIQQVVRGDSAAYFCASSPPGAKQTQYFGPGTRLLVL.

Regarding this clonotype: Given a much more abundant clone one base away, this may be a read error. The chain is built from TRBV10-2 and TRBJ2-7; D may be TRBD1 (5 bases). CDR3 length: 14 residues. The germline V and J ends were trimmed by 0 bases and 3 bases, with 9 bases remaining between them. Germline assignment: CDR1 WSHSY and CDR2 SAAADI. The CDR3 nucleotides are TGCGCCAGCAGTGAGTCGGGGCGGTACTACGAGCAGTACGTC. It specifies CASSESGRYYEQYV.

The chain is built from TRBV6-1 and TRBJ2-5; 11 bases match TRBD2. With V trimmed by 4 bases and J by 1 base, 2 bases remained unmatched. This CDR3 contains 15 residues. Germline V lookup: CDR1 MNHNS, CDR2 SASEGT. In DNA form, the CDR3 reads TGTGCCAGCAGTGTAGCGGGGGGGTCCCAAGAGACCCAGTACTTC. Translated: CASSVAGGSQETQYF.

V usage is TRBV12-3 or TRBV12-4 and J usage is TRBJ2-7; possibly TRBD1 for D (5 bases). The CDR3 runs 14 residues. V lost 0 bases and J 10 bases, leaving 16 bases between the germline ends. The CDR3 reads CASSLAVAGRNQYF. Written as DNA, the CDR3 is TGTGCCAGCAGTTTAGCGGTTGCAGGGCGGAACCAGTACTTC.